This passage covers 30 T cell receptor beta chains from one sample sequenced in a study of blood T cell repertoires in COVID-19. Here immunoSEQ multiplex PCR was the method, and the copy in TCRdb shows in-frame clones only, minus some. The repertoire holds around 230,000 clones, with approximately 85% as singletons. Specimen: peripheral blood. These receptors all stem from a man between 45 and 60 years old with COVID-19, enrolled during active disease.

V is TRBV11-3 and J is TRBJ2-1; 14 nucleotides align to TRBD2. Per the germline V gene, CDR1 is SGHNT and CDR2 is YENEEA. This CDR3 contains 17 residues. With 1 base clipped from V and 7 bases from J, the junction kept 6 bases outside the gene matches. The CDR3 DNA reads as TGTGCCAGCAGCTTAGCCGGGACTAGCGGGGGAAGAAATGAGCAGTTCTTC. Translating gives CASSLAGTSGGRNEQFF.

This chain uses TRBV6-4 with TRBJ1-5, with a possible D match to TRBD1 (5 bases). Trimming pared 5 bases from V and 5 bases from J, leaving 10 bases between. The CDR3 runs to 13 residues. Germline assignment: CDR1 MRHNA and CDR2 SNTAGT. The chain's CDR3 is CASSQTGDQPQHF. The CDR3 bases are TGTGCCAGCAGTCAAACAGGCGATCAGCCCCAGCATTTT.

The chain combines TRBV11-2 with TRBJ2-2; D call uncertain. This CDR3 spans 18 amino acids. Germline CDR1 and CDR2: SGHAT and FQNNGV. V shed 0 bases and J shed 3 bases, with 17 bases lying between them. This CDR3 is CASSLDLFLVVDTGELFF. The CDR3 bases are TGTGCCAGCAGCTTAGATTTGTTCCTAGTCGTTGACACCGGGGAGCTGTTTTTT.

The genes are TRBV4-1 and TRBJ1-3, with D perhaps TRBD1 (5 bases). Germline assignment: CDR1 MGHRA and CDR2 YSYEKL. This CDR3 has 15 amino acids. With 0 bases removed from V and 4 bases from J, the gap between germline ends came to 10 bases. CDR3 nucleotides: TGCGCCAGCAGCCAAGAACGGCAGGGAGGAAACACCATATATTTT. Its protein is CASSQERQGGNTIYF.

Only one count was recorded for this clone. The chain joins TRBV5-4 to TRBJ2-7; the D gene is possibly TRBD1 (6 bases). The V end was cut by 1 base, the J end by 0 bases, with 11 bases between. Germline V lookup: CDR1 SGHNT, CDR2 YYREEE (reference sequence). CDR3 length equals 15 residues. The CDR3 region is CASSLYTGSSYEQYF. CDR3 nucleotide sequence: TGTGCCAGCAGCTTGTATACAGGGAGCTCCTACGAGCAGTACTTC.

The chain has TRBV3-1 (or the pseudogene TRBV3-2) and TRBJ2-3; 8 positions agree with TRBD2. The CDR3 extends over 18 amino acids. Unmatched junction bases numbered 16, after V lost 7 bases and J lost 1 base. Germline assignment: CDR1 LGHDT and CDR2 YNNKEL (reference sequence). CDR3 in amino acids: CASKNDIGGGLGTDTQYF. CDR3 DNA sequence: TGTGCCAGCAAGAATGATATTGGCGGGGGGCTCGGCACAGATACGCAGTATTTT.

The chain couples TRBV24-1 to TRBJ2-5; possibly TRBD1 for D (5 bases). Germline loops: CDR1 KGHDR, CDR2 SFDVKD. V lost 1 base to trimming and J lost 1 base, with 9 bases between them. CDR3 length: 15 residues. Here the CDR3 DNA reads TGTGCCACCAGTGATTTTCGGACAAGCCAAGAGACCCAGTACTTC. Its translation is CATSDFRTSQETQYF.

The chain recombines TRBV27 with TRBJ2-2; 11 positions match TRBD2. This CDR3 comprises 17 residues. Germline CDR1 MNHEY, CDR2 SMNVEV (reference sequence). J gave up 4 bases and V 5 bases, and 9 bases lay outside the gene matches. CDR3 sequence (DNA): TGTGCCAGCAGTGCCTTGACTAGCGGGGCTCTCACCGGGGAGCTGTTTTTT. Translation: CASSALTSGALTGELFF.

The chain carries TRBV5-8 and TRBJ1-1; no definite D call. Germline CDR1 reads SGHTS; CDR2 reads YDEGEE. V lost 0 bases, J lost 0 bases, and 12 bases lay in between. This CDR3 comprises 16 residues. The CDR3 nucleotides are TGTGCCAGCAGCTTGGGTGGAGAAGTCATGAACACTGAAGCTTTCTTT. It yields the protein CASSLGGEVMNTEAFF.

The V call is TRBV7-9, the J call TRBJ1-1; a possible D gene is TRBD1 (6 bases). The CDR3 length is 12 residues. V lost 4 bases to trimming and J lost 7 bases, with 10 bases between them. Germline V gene sequence: CDR1 SEHNR, CDR2 FQNEAQ (reference sequence). The CDR3, as DNA: TGTGCCAGCAGCTATGACAGGCTTGAAGCTTTCTTT. This sequence encodes CASSYDRLEAFF. Together with reference TRBV7-9 and TRBJ1-1, the CDR3 gives the full variable domain: DTGVSQNPRHKITKRGQNVTFRCDPISEHNRLYWYRQTLGQGPEFLTYFQNEAQLEKSRLLSDRFSAERPKGSFSTLEIQRTEQGDSAMYLCASSYDRLEAFFGQGTRLTVV.

The rearrangement uses TRBV7-8 and TRBJ1-1; the D gene is possibly TRBD1 (6 bases). V gave up 1 base and J gave up 1 base, with 7 bases separating them. CDR1 is SGHVS and CDR2 is FQNEAQ in the germline V gene. CDR3 size: 14 residues. CDR3 coding DNA: TGTGCCAGCAGCTTAGTCAGGGGGAACACTGAAGCTTTCTTT. Translation gives CASSLVRGNTEAFF.

The CDR3 nucleotides read TGTGCCAGTAGTGGATGGGACACCTACAATGAGCAGTTCTTC. Its translation is CASSGWDTYNEQFF. The rearrangement links TRBV19 to TRBJ2-1; tentative D call: TRBD1 (6 bases). V was trimmed by 5 bases and J by 2 bases, leaving 10 bases between them. CDR3 length equals 14 residues. Looked up from germline, CDR1 is LNHDA and CDR2 is SQIVND (reference sequence).

This rearrangement joins TRBV7-9 to TRBJ1-5, with TRBD1 identical over 12 bases. V lost 5 bases, J lost 5 bases, and 7 bases stayed unmatched. Germline lookup yields CDR1 SEHNR and CDR2 FQNEAQ (reference sequence). The CDR3 has 16 residues. The CDR3 DNA reads as TGTGCCAGCAGCCCTGGGACAGGGGGCGCGTATCAGCCCCAGCATTTT. As protein: CASSPGTGGAYQPQHF.

The chain couples TRBV5-1 to TRBJ1-5, with D possibly TRBD1 on 6 matching bases. The CDR3 extends over 15 amino acids. Germline V CDR1 and CDR2: SGHRS, YFSETQ. Trimming left V 3 bases short and J 1 base short, with 11 bases between. This CDR3 is CASSWGGASNQPQHF. The DNA of the CDR3 is TGCGCCAGCAGCTGGGGGGGGGCGAGCAATCAGCCCCAGCATTTT.

J is TRBJ2-2 and V is TRBV5-1; a weak D match, TRBD1 (6 bases). Per the germline V gene, CDR1 is SGHRS and CDR2 is YFSETQ. The CDR3 is 15 amino acids. Trimming stripped 3 bases from V and 6 bases from J, with 15 bases between. The CDR3 here is CASSWGQVVSGELFF. CDR3 in DNA: TGCGCCAGCAGCTGGGGGCAGGTAGTATCCGGGGAGCTGTTTTTT.

The V gene is TRBV6-5, the J gene TRBJ1-1; the D is unclear. The CDR3 is 13 amino acids. V was pared by 8 bases and J by 0 bases, with 10 bases between. Germline assignment: CDR1 MNHEY and CDR2 SVGAGI. CDR3 sequence reads: CASSISVNTEAFF. Written as DNA, the CDR3 is TGTGCCAGCTCTATTTCGGTGAACACTGAAGCTTTCTTT.

V gene TRBV6-1 combines with J gene TRBJ2-2, with TRBD2 matching 7 bases. The CDR3 is 15 amino acids. CDR1 is MNHNS, CDR2 SASEGT, per germline. With V trimmed by 3 bases and J by 3 bases, 4 bases remained unmatched. As DNA, the CDR3 is TGTGCCAGCAGTGAGAGCGGGACCTACACCGGGGAGCTGTTTTTT. Protein product: CASSESGTYTGELFF.

J is TRBJ2-2 and V is TRBV7-2; D unresolved. V was clipped by 7 bases and J by 4 bases, with 19 bases between them. The CDR3 is 16 amino acids. Germline CDR1 reads SGHTA; CDR2 reads FQGNSA. The CDR3 protein is CASTSQSSLATGELFF. The CDR3 DNA follows: TGTGCCAGCACCTCCCAGAGTAGCCTGGCCACCGGGGAGCTGTTTTTT.

This clone was recorded only once. The chain combines TRBV2 with TRBJ2-2; a weak D match, TRBD1 (5 bases). CDR1 SNHLY and CDR2 FYNNEI come from the germline V gene. The CDR3 is made up of 14 amino acids. With 5 bases removed from V and 4 bases from J, the gap between germline ends came to 11 bases. The DNA for the CDR3 is TGTGCCAGCAGTCAAGACAGAATCACCGGGGAGCTGTTTTTT. This gives the protein CASSQDRITGELFF.

This clone was observed a few times. V and J are TRBV7-2 and TRBJ1-1, with D unclear. This CDR3 is 12 amino acids long. V lost 1 base and J lost 4, with 4 bases in between. The V gene's germline CDR1 is SGHTA and CDR2 FQGNSA. The CDR3, as DNA: TGTGCCAGCAGCTTAGTAGTCACTGAAGCTTTCTTT. Residues: CASSLVVTEAFF.

CDR3 nucleotide sequence: TGTGCCAGCAGTTTCTCGGGTTTGGAAGAAAAACTGTTTTTT. As protein: CASSFSGLEEKLFF. The chain recombines TRBV28 with TRBJ1-4, with no clear D. The V gene lost 3 bases and the J gene lost 8 bases, with 13 bases spanning the gap. Germline CDR1 and CDR2: MDHEN and SYDVKM. This CDR3 spans 14 amino acids.

This chain joins TRBV9 and TRBJ1-1; D is ambiguous. This CDR3 region has 13 residues. Trimming left V 4 bases short and J 0 bases short, with 7 bases between. Per germline, CDR1 SGDLS and CDR2 YYNGEE. Written as DNA, the CDR3 is TGTGCCAGCAGCCCGGGGTTGAACACTGAAGCTTTCTTT. Translation: CASSPGLNTEAFF.

The chain couples TRBV7-9 to TRBJ2-3; 7 nucleotides match TRBD2. Trimming at V came to 7 bases and at J to 4 bases, leaving 11 bases not matched to a gene. This CDR3 spans 15 amino acids. Germline CDR1 SEHNR, CDR2 FQNEAQ (reference sequence). Here the CDR3 reads CASTRRAGSADTQYF. The CDR3 coding sequence is TGTGCCAGCACCCGGCGAGCGGGAAGCGCAGATACGCAGTATTTT.

This clone has more than one count but fewer than ten. This sequence joins TRBV11-3 and TRBJ2-7, with D maybe TRBD1 (5 bases). Germline assignment: CDR1 SGHNT and CDR2 YENEEA. V lost 3 bases and J 7 bases, leaving 13 bases between the germline ends. The CDR3 spans 13 residues. CDR3 nucleotides: TGTGCCAGCAGCTTCCCAGGGTTGGGAGAGCAGTACTTC. It is translated as CASSFPGLGEQYF.

The chain carries TRBV6-5 and TRBJ1-4; 10 bases map to TRBD1. The length of the CDR3 is 14 residues. Germline assignment: CDR1 MNHEY and CDR2 SVGAGI. J lost 8 bases, V lost 5 bases, and 5 bases had no gene match. CDR3 region: CASSRTGGDEKLFF. The CDR3 DNA sequence: TGTGCCAGCAGTCGGACAGGGGGGGACGAAAAACTGTTTTTT.

This chain links TRBV6-5 with TRBJ1-1, with D uncertain. The germline V gene encodes CDR1 MNHEY and CDR2 SVGAGI. V gave up 10 bases and J gave up 4 bases, with 10 bases separating them. CDR3 length: 11 residues. The CDR3 nucleotides read TGTGCCACCCGGGGTTCCACTGAAGCTTTCTTT. Protein product: CATRGSTEAFF.

The chain uses TRBV27 and TRBJ1-5, with 9 bases identical to TRBD1. The V gene end was trimmed by 5 bases and the J gene end by 0 bases; junction bases not matched to a gene: 8. From germline, CDR1 is MNHEY and CDR2 SMNVEV (reference sequence). The CDR3 length is 17 residues. DNA of the CDR3: TGTGCCAGCAGTCCACAGGGGGCATTCTATAGCAATCAGCCCCAGCATTTT. Protein: CASSPQGAFYSNQPQHF.

The count of this clone is one. This chain links TRBV5-1 with TRBJ2-3, with D possibly TRBD2 on 6 matching bases. V lost 2 bases and J 8 bases, leaving 15 bases between the germline ends. The CDR3 is 14 amino acids. Germline values: CDR1 SGHRS, CDR2 YFSETQ. CDR3 in DNA: TGCGCCAGCAGCTTAGATTTGGGGGGAGGTACGCAGTATTTT. Residues: CASSLDLGGGTQYF.

This chain links TRBV3-1 (or the pseudogene TRBV3-2) with TRBJ1-2; the D is unclear. Trimming took 0 bases from V and 2 from J, leaving 10 bases between them. Germline-derived CDR1 and CDR2 are LGHDT and YNNKEL (reference sequence). CDR3 length: 15 amino acids. DNA of the CDR3: TGTGCCAGCAGCCAAGATGTACAGCTGAACTATGGCTACACCTTC. Translated, it gives CASSQDVQLNYGYTF.

The chain uses TRBV23-1 and TRBJ1-1, with 8 bases aligning to TRBD1. TRBV23-1 is identified as an open reading frame with a role that is uncertain. The CDR3 covers 17 residues. V shed 2 bases and J 1 base; nucleotides not matched to a gene: 9. CDR3: CASSQREMDRENTEAFF. In DNA form, the CDR3 reads TGCGCCAGCAGTCAACGAGAAATGGACAGGGAGAACACTGAAGCTTTCTTT.